These T cell receptor beta chains were read from a single sample in a study of cytomegalovirus exposure and HLA in healthy donors. Only in-frame clones appear in the TCRdb table, and some are missing; sequencing was by immunoSEQ multiplex PCR. In the table there are 95,000 to 150,000 clones, 55% to 75% of which are singletons. Sequencing was performed on PBMCs. These receptors were obtained from a woman aged 40 to 50 in good health and CMV-seropositive. The CDR3 runs from the conserved cysteine through the conserved F or W. D genes are given only for firm matches. Where a row states a size, it is once, few, many or the class of an expanded clone; other rows omit it.

abundance	d_gene	v_gene	j_gene	CDR3nt	CDR3aa
NA	NA	TRBV7-9	TRBJ1-1	TGTGCCAGCAGCTTATATAAGAACACTGAAGCTTTCTTT	CASSLYKNTEAFF
NA	NA	TRBV18	TRBJ1-1	TGTGCCAGCTCACTCCAGGGATCTTCCACTGAAGCTTTCTTT	CASSLQGSSTEAFF
NA	NA	TRBV11-2	TRBJ2-5	TGTGCCAGCAGCTTAGATAGTCAAGGAGGGGAGACCCAGTACTTC	CASSLDSQGGETQYF
NA	NA	TRBV11-3	TRBJ2-3	TGTGCCAGCAGCTGGGGGCGGGAGAGTGGCACAGATACGCAGTATTTT	CASSWGRESGTDTQYF
few	TRBD2	TRBV9	TRBJ2-6	TGTGCCAGCAGCGCGGGGGGTGGCTCTGGGGCCAACGTCCTGACTTTC	CASSAGGGSGANVLTF
NA	TRBD1	TRBV5-6	TRBJ1-5	TGTGCCAGCAGCTTGGCAGGGGGCGATCAGCCCCAGCATTTT	CASSLAGGDQPQHF
few	TRBD2	TRBV6-1	TRBJ2-7	TGTGCCAGCAGTGAAACCCACGGGGGGAGGGCCCAGATCTTC	CASSETHGGRAQIF
NA	NA	TRBV19	TRBJ1-2	TGTGCCAGTAGTATACTCCGACAGGCCGATGGCTACACCTTC	CASSILRQADGYTF
NA	NA	TRBV5-1	TRBJ1-2	TGCGCCAGCAGCTTGGAAGCAGGGGCAAACTATGGCTACACCTTC	CASSLEAGANYGYTF
NA	NA	TRBV2	TRBJ1-2	TGTGCCAGCAGTGAATGGGATTTACAGGCTAACTATGGCTACACCTTC	CASSEWDLQANYGYTF
NA	NA	TRBV10-3	TRBJ1-1	TGTGCCATCAGTGAGTCCCAGGGTCACACTGAAGCTTTCTTT	CAISESQGHTEAFF
NA	TRBD2	TRBV5-4	TRBJ2-1	TGTGCCAGCAAAATGCCGAACGGGGGGGGAAATGAGCAGTTCTTC	CASKMPNGGGNEQFF
few	TRBD1	TRBV6-1	TRBJ2-4	TGTGCCAGCAGTGAAAGACAGGGGTTAGCCAAAAACATTCAGTACTTC	CASSERQGLAKNIQYF
few	NA	TRBV5-8	TRBJ2-6	TGTGCCAGCAGCATGGACAGCTCTGGGGCCAACGTCCTGACTTTC	CASSMDSSGANVLTF
NA	NA	TRBV6-1	TRBJ1-4	TGTGCCAGCAGTGAACGGATCGGGACTAGAGGAGAAAAACTGTTTTTT	CASSERIGTRGEKLFF
NA	TRBD1	TRBV7-8	TRBJ2-7	TGTGCCAGCAGCTTAAGTAGGGCAGGGGGCGACGAGCAGTACTTC	CASSLSRAGGDEQYF
NA	NA	TRBV7-8	TRBJ1-2	TGTGCCAGCAGCTTCAGGGGTTCGAACGGCTACACCTTC	CASSFRGSNGYTF
NA	TRBD2	TRBV9	TRBJ2-1	TGTGCCAGCAGCCTCCGGGGGGGGGCGTTGGATGAGCAGTTCTTC	CASSLRGGALDEQFF
NA	TRBD2	TRBV5-1	TRBJ2-3	TGCGCCAGCAGCTTGAGAGCTAGCGGGGGGGCGATAGATACGCAGTATTTT	CASSLRASGGAIDTQYF
NA	TRBD2	TRBV5-1	TRBJ2-1	TGCGCCAGCAGCTTGGAGCTAGCGGCTGACAATGAGCAGTTCTTC	CASSLELAADNEQFF
many	NA	TRBV5-6	TRBJ2-7	TGTGCCAGCAGCTTGGGTGGGGCGCCCTACGAGCAGTACTTC	CASSLGGAPYEQYF
NA	NA	TRBV9	TRBJ2-2	TGTGCCAGCGGGCAGGCGCCGAACACCGGGGAGCTGTTTTTT	CASGQAPNTGELFF
NA	TRBD2	TRBV5-4	TRBJ2-7	TGTGCCAGCAACGAGCGGGGGGCCTCCTACGAGCAGTACTTC	CASNERGASYEQYF
NA	NA	TRBV5-1	TRBJ1-1	TGCGCCAGCAGCTTACAGGGCGTGAACACTGAAGCTTTCTTT	CASSLQGVNTEAFF
NA	NA	TRBV7-3	TRBJ2-2	TGTGCCAGCAGTTCTCAGGTTAACACCGGGGAGCTGTTTTTT	CASSSQVNTGELFF
NA	TRBD2	TRBV7-2	TRBJ2-3	TGTGCCAGCAGCTTCAGCGGGGGGGTTTCCGGCACAGATACGCAGTATTTT	CASSFSGGVSGTDTQYF
NA	NA	TRBV25-1	TRBJ1-5	TGTGCCAGCAGTGCCCACCTGGGACTCTATCAGCCCCAGCATTTT	CASSAHLGLYQPQHF
few	TRBD1	TRBV19	TRBJ1-6	TGTGCCAGTAGGAGGGGGCCGCTAGGTAATTCACCCCTCCACTTT	CASRRGPLGNSPLHF
NA	NA	TRBV2	TRBJ2-3	TGTGCCAGCAGTTACCTAGAGAGCACAGATACGCAGTATTTT	CASSYLESTDTQYF
NA	NA	TRBV23-1	TRBJ2-2	TGCGCCAGCCCTCGTTACGGGGGAAACACCGGGGAGCTGTTTTTT	CASPRYGGNTGELFF
NA	NA	TRBV5-5	TRBJ2-2	TGTGCCAGCAGCCAGGGGAACACCGGGGAGCTGTTTTTT	CASSQGNTGELFF
NA	TRBD2	TRBV5-4	TRBJ2-5	TGTGCCAGCAGCGACCCGGGACTAGCGGGGGCCCAAGAGACCCAGTACTTC	CASSDPGLAGAQETQYF
NA	TRBD1	TRBV7-8	TRBJ1-1	TGTGCCAGCAGCCCGTTGACAGGGCGGGATACTGAAGCTTTCTTT	CASSPLTGRDTEAFF
NA	TRBD1	TRBV4-1	TRBJ1-1	TGCGCCAGCAGTATGATCCTCGGGACAGGGATTGAAGGAACTGAAGCTTTCTTT	CASSMILGTGIEGTEAFF
NA	TRBD2	TRBV6-5	TRBJ2-1	TGTGCCAGCAGTCCCCTCCAGCGGGGGATTTCTGAGCAGTTCTTC	CASSPLQRGISEQFF
NA	NA	TRBV5-1	TRBJ2-5	TGCGCCAGCAGCTTGGTAAACTCAGGCGAGACCCAGTACTTC	CASSLVNSGETQYF
few	TRBD1	TRBV4-1	TRBJ1-3	TGCGCCAGCAGCCAGGGATCTACAACAGGGGGTCCTGGAAACACCATATATTTT	CASSQGSTTGGPGNTIYF
NA	NA	TRBV7-8	TRBJ1-1	TGTGCCAGCAGCTTAGAAACAGGGAACACTGAAGCTTTCTTT	CASSLETGNTEAFF
NA	TRBD2	TRBV7-2	TRBJ2-2	TGTGCCAGCAGCTCCGGACTAGCGGACACCGGGGAGCTGTTTTTT	CASSSGLADTGELFF
NA	TRBD1	TRBV6-5	TRBJ2-6	TGTGCCAGCAGTTCCCCTAAGAGACAGGGAGCCAACGTCCTGACTTTC	CASSSPKRQGANVLTF
NA	TRBD2	TRBV4-2	TRBJ2-1	TGTGCCAGCAGCCGAAACCACGGGACTAGCGGGGGCTACAATGAGCAGTTCTTC	CASSRNHGTSGGYNEQFF
few	NA	TRBV7-6	TRBJ1-4	TGTGCCAGCAGCTTCGGGGGAAATGAAAAACTGTTTTTT	CASSFGGNEKLFF
few	NA	TRBV6-6	TRBJ1-4	TGTGCCAGCAGTTACGGGACACAGGATGAAAAACTGTTTTTT	CASSYGTQDEKLFF
once	TRBD2	TRBV7-2	TRBJ2-3	TGTGCCAGCAGCACGGGACTAGCGTCTGATACGCAGTATTTT	CASSTGLASDTQYF
NA	TRBD2	TRBV29-1	TRBJ2-5	TGCAGCGTTGGGGCTAGCGGGGGCCCTCCGTACTTC	CSVGASGGPPYF
NA	NA	TRBV6-1	TRBJ2-7	TGTGCCAGCAGTGAGGACATACGCTCCTACGAGCAGTACTTC	CASSEDIRSYEQYF
NA	NA	TRBV19	TRBJ1-6	TGTGCCAGTAGTACCGGTACCTACAATTCACCCCTCCACTTT	CASSTGTYNSPLHF
NA	NA	TRBV7-6	TRBJ1-6	TGTGCCAGCAGCTTGGTCGGCTCCTATAATTCACCCCTCCACTTT	CASSLVGSYNSPLHF
NA	NA	TRBV29-1	TRBJ2-3	TGCAGCGTTGAAGTACAGGCAGATACGCAGTATTTT	CSVEVQADTQYF
NA	TRBD1	TRBV13	TRBJ1-2	TGTGCCAGCAGCTTTCCGGACAGGGGCAGCCCAAACTATGGCTACACCTTC	CASSFPDRGSPNYGYTF
NA	TRBD2	TRBV7-2	TRBJ2-1	TGTGCCAGCAGCCCGTCTAGCGGGGGGACCTACAATGAGCAGTTCTTC	CASSPSSGGTYNEQFF
NA	TRBD1	TRBV9	TRBJ2-7	TGTGCCAGCAGCCAGTGGGACAGAGATTACGAGCAGTACTTC	CASSQWDRDYEQYF